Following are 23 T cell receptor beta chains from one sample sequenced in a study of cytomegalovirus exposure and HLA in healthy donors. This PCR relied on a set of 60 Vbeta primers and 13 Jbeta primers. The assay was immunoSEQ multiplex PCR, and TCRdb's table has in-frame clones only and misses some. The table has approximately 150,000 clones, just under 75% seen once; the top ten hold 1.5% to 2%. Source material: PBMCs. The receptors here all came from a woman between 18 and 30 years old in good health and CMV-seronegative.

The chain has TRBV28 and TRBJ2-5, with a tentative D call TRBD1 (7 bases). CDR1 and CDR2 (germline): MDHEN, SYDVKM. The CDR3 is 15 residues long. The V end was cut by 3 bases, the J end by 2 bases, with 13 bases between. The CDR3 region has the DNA TGTGCCAGCAGTTTCTGGGCGGGACAGCAAGAGACCCAGTACTTC. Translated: CASSFWAGQQETQYF.

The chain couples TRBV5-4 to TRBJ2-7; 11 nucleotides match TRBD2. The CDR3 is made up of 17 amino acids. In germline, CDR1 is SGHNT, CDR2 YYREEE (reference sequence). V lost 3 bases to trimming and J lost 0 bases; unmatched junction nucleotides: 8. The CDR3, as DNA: TGTGCCAGCAGCTCGGGACTAGCGGAGCGGGTCTCCTACGAGCAGTACGTC. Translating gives CASSSGLAERVSYEQYV.

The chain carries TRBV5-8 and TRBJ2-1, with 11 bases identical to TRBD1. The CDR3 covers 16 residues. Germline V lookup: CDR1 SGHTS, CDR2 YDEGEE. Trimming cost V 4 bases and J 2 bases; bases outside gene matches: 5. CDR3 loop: CASSPRGQGAYNEQFF. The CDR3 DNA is TGTGCCAGCAGCCCGAGGGGACAGGGGGCCTACAATGAGCAGTTCTTC.

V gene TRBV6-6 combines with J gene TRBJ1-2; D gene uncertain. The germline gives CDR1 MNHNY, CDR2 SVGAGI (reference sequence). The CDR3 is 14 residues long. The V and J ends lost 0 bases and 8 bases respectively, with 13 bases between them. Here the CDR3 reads CASSYSLAGGGYTF. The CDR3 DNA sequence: TGTGCCAGCAGTTACTCCCTGGCAGGAGGAGGCTACACCTTC.

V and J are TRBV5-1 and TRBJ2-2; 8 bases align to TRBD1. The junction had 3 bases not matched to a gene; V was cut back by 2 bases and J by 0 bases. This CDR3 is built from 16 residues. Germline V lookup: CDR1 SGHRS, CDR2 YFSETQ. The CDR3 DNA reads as TGCGCCAGCAGCTTTTTGGGACAGGCGAACACCGGGGAGCTGTTTTTT. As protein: CASSFLGQANTGELFF.

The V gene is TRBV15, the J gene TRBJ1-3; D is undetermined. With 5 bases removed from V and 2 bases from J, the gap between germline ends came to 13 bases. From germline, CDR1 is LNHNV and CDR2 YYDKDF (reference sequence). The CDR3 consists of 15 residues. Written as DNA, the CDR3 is TGTGCCACCAGCCCACGACTGAGACCTGGAAACACCATATATTTT. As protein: CATSPRLRPGNTIYF.

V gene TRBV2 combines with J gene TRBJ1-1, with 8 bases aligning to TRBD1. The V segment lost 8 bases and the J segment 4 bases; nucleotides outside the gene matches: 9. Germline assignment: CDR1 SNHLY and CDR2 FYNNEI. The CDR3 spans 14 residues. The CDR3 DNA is TGTGCCAGCCGATCCTCGACAGGGGCCACTGAAGCTTTCTTT. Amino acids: CASRSSTGATEAFF.

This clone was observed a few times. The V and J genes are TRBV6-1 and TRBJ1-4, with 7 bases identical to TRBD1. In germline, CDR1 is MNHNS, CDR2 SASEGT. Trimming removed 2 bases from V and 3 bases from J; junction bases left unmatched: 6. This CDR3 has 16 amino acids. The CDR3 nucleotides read TGTGCCAGCAGTGAAAAAAGGGACAGCTCTAATGAAAAACTGTTTTTT. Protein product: CASSEKRDSSNEKLFF.

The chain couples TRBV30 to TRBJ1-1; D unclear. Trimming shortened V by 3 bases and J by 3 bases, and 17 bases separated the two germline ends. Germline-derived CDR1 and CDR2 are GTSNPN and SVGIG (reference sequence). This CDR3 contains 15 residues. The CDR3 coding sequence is TGTGCCTGGAGAATACCGACAAATCGGTACACTGAAGCTTTCTTT. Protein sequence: CAWRIPTNRYTEAFF.

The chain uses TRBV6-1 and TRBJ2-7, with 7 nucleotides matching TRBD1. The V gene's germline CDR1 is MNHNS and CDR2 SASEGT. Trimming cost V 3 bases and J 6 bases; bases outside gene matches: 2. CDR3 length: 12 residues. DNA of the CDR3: TGTGCCAGCAGTGAGACAGGGCCCGAGCAGTACTTC. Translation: CASSETGPEQYF.

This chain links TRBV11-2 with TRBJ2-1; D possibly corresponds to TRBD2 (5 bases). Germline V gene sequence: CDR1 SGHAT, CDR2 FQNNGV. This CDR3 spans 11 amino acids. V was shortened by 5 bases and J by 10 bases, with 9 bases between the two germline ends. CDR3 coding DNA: TGTGCCAGCAGCCAACTAGAAGAGCAGTTCTTC. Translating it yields CASSQLEEQFF.

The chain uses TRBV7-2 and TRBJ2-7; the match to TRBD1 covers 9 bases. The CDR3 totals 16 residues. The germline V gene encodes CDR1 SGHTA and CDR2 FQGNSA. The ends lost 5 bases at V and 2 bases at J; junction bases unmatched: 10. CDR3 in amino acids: CASSLSGTGIPYEQYF. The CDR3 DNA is TGTGCCAGCAGCCTGTCCGGGACAGGGATCCCCTACGAGCAGTACTTC. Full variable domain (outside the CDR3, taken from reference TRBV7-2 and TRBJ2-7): GAGVSQSPSNKVTEKGKDVELRCDPISGHTALYWYRQSLGQGLEFLIYFQGNSAPDKSGLPSDRFSAERTGGSVSTLTIQRTQQEDSAVYLCASSLSGTGIPYEQYFGPGTRLTVT.

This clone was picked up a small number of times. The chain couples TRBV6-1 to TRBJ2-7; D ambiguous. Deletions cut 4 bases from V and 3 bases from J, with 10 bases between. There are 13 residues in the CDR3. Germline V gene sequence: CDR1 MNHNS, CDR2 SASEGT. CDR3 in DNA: TGTGCCAGCAGTGGAGGAACCGGCTACGAGCAGTACGTC. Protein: CASSGGTGYEQYV.

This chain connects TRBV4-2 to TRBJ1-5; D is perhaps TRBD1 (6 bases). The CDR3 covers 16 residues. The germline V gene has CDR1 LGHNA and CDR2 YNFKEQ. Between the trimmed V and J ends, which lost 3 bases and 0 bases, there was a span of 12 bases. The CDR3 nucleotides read TGTGCCAGCAGCCACTCCAGGGGTTATAGCAATCAGCCCCAGCATTTT. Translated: CASSHSRGYSNQPQHF.

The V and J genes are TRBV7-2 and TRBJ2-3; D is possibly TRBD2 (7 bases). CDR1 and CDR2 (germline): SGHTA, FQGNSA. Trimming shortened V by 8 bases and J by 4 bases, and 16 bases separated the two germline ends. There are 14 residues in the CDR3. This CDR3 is CASLITGGPDTQYF. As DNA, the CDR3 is TGTGCCAGCTTAATAACGGGGGGCCCAGATACGCAGTATTTT. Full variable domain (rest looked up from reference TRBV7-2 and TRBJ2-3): GAGVSQSPSNKVTEKGKDVELRCDPISGHTALYWYRQSLGQGLEFLIYFQGNSAPDKSGLPSDRFSAERTGGSVSTLTIQRTQQEDSAVYLCASLITGGPDTQYFGPGTRLTVL.

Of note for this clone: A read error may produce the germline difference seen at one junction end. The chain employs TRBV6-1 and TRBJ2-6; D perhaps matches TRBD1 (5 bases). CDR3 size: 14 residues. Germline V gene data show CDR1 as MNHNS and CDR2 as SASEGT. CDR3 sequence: CASSDLPGANGLTF. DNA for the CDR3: TGTGCCAGCAGTGATTTACCTGGGGCCAACGGCCTGACTTTC.

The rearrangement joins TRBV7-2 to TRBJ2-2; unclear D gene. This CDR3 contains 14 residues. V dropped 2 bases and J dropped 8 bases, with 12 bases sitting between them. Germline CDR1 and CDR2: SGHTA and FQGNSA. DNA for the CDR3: TGTGCCAGCAGCTTACCCAGGCTTGGTGGGGAGCTGTTTTTT. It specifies CASSLPRLGGELFF.

CDR3 loop: CASSHLTGGTYEQYV. CDR3 sequence (DNA): TGTGCCAGCAGTCACTTGACGGGAGGGACCTACGAGCAGTACGTC. The J gene is TRBJ2-7, the V gene TRBV7-9, with 8 bases aligning to TRBD2. V dropped 6 bases and J dropped 2; count of bases not matched to a gene: 9. In germline, CDR1 is SEHNR, CDR2 FQNEAQ (reference sequence). CDR3 length: 15 amino acids.

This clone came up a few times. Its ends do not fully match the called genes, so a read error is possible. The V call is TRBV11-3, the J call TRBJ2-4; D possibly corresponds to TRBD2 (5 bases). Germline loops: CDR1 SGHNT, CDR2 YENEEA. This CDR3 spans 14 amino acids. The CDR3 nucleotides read TGTGCCAGCAGACCCAGTCTAGCCAAAAACAGTCAGTACTTC. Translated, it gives CASRPSLAKNSQYF.

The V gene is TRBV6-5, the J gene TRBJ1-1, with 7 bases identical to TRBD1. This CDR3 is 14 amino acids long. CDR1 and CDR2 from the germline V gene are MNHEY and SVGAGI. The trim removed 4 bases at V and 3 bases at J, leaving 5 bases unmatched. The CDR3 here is CASSSRGPDTEAFF. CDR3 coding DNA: TGTGCCAGCAGTTCTAGGGGGCCGGACACTGAAGCTTTCTTT.

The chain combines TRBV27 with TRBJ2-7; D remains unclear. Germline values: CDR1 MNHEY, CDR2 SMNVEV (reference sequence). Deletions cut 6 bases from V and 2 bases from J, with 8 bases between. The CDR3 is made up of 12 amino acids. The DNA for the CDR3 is TGTGCCAGCAGGGCGGTAACCTACGAGCAGTACTTC. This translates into CASRAVTYEQYF.

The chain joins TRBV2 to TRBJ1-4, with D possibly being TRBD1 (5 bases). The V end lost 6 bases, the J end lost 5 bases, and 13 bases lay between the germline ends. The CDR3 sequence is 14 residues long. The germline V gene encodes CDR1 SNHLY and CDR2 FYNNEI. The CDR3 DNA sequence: TGTGCCAGCAGGTTGACAGCGCAGAATGAAAAACTGTTTTTT. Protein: CASRLTAQNEKLFF.

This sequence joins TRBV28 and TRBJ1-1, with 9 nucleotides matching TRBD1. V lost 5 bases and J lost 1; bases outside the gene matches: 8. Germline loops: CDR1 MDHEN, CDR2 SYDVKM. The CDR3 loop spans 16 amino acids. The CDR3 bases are TGTGCCAGCAGTGTACAGGGGGCTCGGGGGAACACTGAAGCTTTCTTT. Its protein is CASSVQGARGNTEAFF.